This TCR beta chain is drawn from a study of cytomegalovirus exposure and HLA in healthy donors. Study-wide results and limits: Presence/absence analyses took donor sequencing depth as roughly uniform. The classifier, whose performance was assessed in both the original and validation cohorts, reportedly diagnosed cytomegalovirus status with high specificity and sensitivity.

PCR employed 60 Vbeta and 13 Jbeta primers. Authors' methods: Among the unique TCR beta chains that a later analysis counted, about 81 million in all, approximately 12 million were shared. Generated by immunoSEQ multiplex PCR, the TCRdb table keeps only in-frame clones and is missing some. V and J calls plus clone size are reproduced from that table; the DNA served to infer D and trimming. The sample includes around 99,000 clones, 81% of them seen just once. The germline V and J ends were trimmed by 4 bases and 3 bases, with 8 bases remaining between them. The CDR3 runs 13 residues. The germline CDR1 and CDR2 sequences are MNHNS and SASEGT. For this clone: Its matching antigen is unknown.

The sequence was collected from a woman in her 30s in good health and CMV-seronegative. Sequencing was performed on PBMCs. V is TRBV6-1 and J is TRBJ2-3; no clear D gene. The CDR3 loop is CASSAGLTDTQYF. CDR3 in DNA: TGTGCCAGCAGTGCGGGTCTTACAGATACGCAGTATTTT.